The 22 T cell receptor beta chains given below trace back to one sample, sequenced in a study of blood T cell repertoires in COVID-19. Data came from immunoSEQ multiplex PCR; TCRdb stores just in-frame clones and leaves some out. The sample has around 88,000 clones, over 75% seen once. The sample taken for sequencing was peripheral blood. The receptor set was obtained from a man aged 55 to 70 with acute or convalescent COVID-19.

This chain uses TRBV6-2 or TRBV6-3 with TRBJ2-3; weak D call: TRBD2 (5 bases). Looked up from germline, CDR1 is MNHEY and CDR2 is SVGEGT. The V gene lost 5 bases and the J gene lost 0 bases, with 12 bases spanning the gap. CDR3 size: 15 residues. The CDR3 coding sequence is TGTGCCAGCAGTGGACTTTACACTAGCACAGATACGCAGTATTTT. This sequence encodes CASSGLYTSTDTQYF.

V usage is TRBV7-2 and J usage is TRBJ2-3; possible D gene TRBD2, 7 bases. Germline CDR1 SGHTA, CDR2 FQGNSA. Trimming pared 5 bases from V and 0 bases from J, leaving 15 bases between. This CDR3 comprises 16 residues. CDR3 sequence reads: CASSRWGGTSTDTQYF. Written as DNA, the CDR3 is TGTGCCAGCAGCCGTTGGGGGGGCACTAGCACAGATACGCAGTATTTT. Supplemented by reference TRBV7-2 and TRBJ2-3, the full variable domain reads GAGVSQSPSNKVTEKGKDVELRCDPISGHTALYWYRQSLGQGLEFLIYFQGNSAPDKSGLPSDRFSAERTGGSVSTLTIQRTQQEDSAVYLCASSRWGGTSTDTQYFGPGTRLTVL.

This chain uses TRBV27 with TRBJ1-5; maybe TRBD1 (6 bases). V lost 8 bases and J lost 9, with 26 bases in between. The length of the CDR3 is 16 residues. Germline CDR1 MNHEY, CDR2 SMNVEV (reference sequence). CDR3 protein: CASRSRTEWGGGPQHF. The CDR3 coding sequence is TGTGCCAGCCGTTCAAGGACAGAGTGGGGTGGAGGGCCCCAGCATTTT.

This clone showed up just once. The CDR3 DNA reads as TGCGCCAGCAGCCAAGACGTCCCGGGAGCGTACAATGAGCAGTTCTTC. It yields the protein CASSQDVPGAYNEQFF. The rearrangement uses TRBV4-3 and TRBJ2-1, with D tentatively TRBD2 (6 bases). CDR1 is LGHNA and CDR2 is YSLEER in the germline V gene. The CDR3 extends over 16 amino acids. With 0 bases removed from V and 4 bases from J, the gap between germline ends came to 13 bases.

This clone was seen only once. This chain links TRBV6-5 with TRBJ2-3; TRBD1 matches at 7 bases. Looked up from germline, CDR1 is MNHEY and CDR2 is SVGAGI. The CDR3 has 15 residues. V lost 2 bases, J lost 0 bases, and 2 bases stayed unmatched. The CDR3 DNA reads TGTGCCAGCAGTTACCGACAGGGTAGCACAGATACGCAGTATTTT. Protein: CASSYRQGSTDTQYF.

This chain uses TRBV5-6 with TRBJ2-2; no firm D call. Germline values: CDR1 SGHDT, CDR2 YYEEEE. The CDR3 spans 16 residues. Trimming pared 1 base from V and 3 bases from J, leaving 13 bases between. Here the CDR3 reads CASSLTATRYTGELFF. CDR3 coding DNA: TGTGCCAGCAGCTTGACGGCGACAAGGTACACCGGGGAGCTGTTTTTT.

The chain has TRBV28 and TRBJ2-2; possible D gene TRBD1, 5 bases. The germline CDR1 and CDR2 sequences are MDHEN and SYDVKM. This CDR3 spans 14 amino acids. Trimming took 6 bases from V and 3 from J, leaving 11 bases between them. The CDR3 sequence is CASSRSTDTGELFF. The CDR3 nucleotides read TGTGCCAGCAGCCGCTCGACAGACACCGGGGAGCTGTTTTTT.

J is TRBJ2-7 and V is TRBV7-2; D possibly corresponds to TRBD1 (7 bases). This CDR3 has 15 residues. In germline, CDR1 is SGHTA, CDR2 FQGNSA. Trimming removed 5 bases at V and 6 bases at J, with 20 bases between. In DNA, the CDR3 is TGTGCCAGCAGCCCACGACAGGGAGGTTACTTCGAGCAGTACTTC. Translating it yields CASSPRQGGYFEQYF.

The chain carries TRBV24-1 and TRBJ2-3, with D maybe TRBD1 (7 bases). The germline V gene has CDR1 KGHDR and CDR2 SFDVKD. With 3 bases removed from V and 3 bases from J, the gap between germline ends came to 18 bases. CDR3 length equals 17 residues. The CDR3 protein is CATSDAGRGAGTDTQYF. The CDR3 DNA follows: TGTGCCACCAGTGATGCGGGCAGGGGGGCTGGGACAGATACGCAGTATTTT.

The V and J genes are TRBV15 and TRBJ1-3; D is possibly TRBD1 (5 bases). CDR1 and CDR2 (germline): LNHNV, YYDKDF (reference sequence). The V and J ends lost 1 base and 0 bases respectively, with 10 bases between them. The CDR3 consists of 16 residues. CDR3 nucleotide sequence: TGTGCCACCAGCAGAGGTGCAGGGCTCTCTGGAAACACCATATATTTT. Translation: CATSRGAGLSGNTIYF.

The chain is built from TRBV28 and TRBJ2-2; no firm D call. From germline, CDR1 is MDHEN and CDR2 SYDVKM. Between the trimmed V and J ends, which lost 5 bases and 4 bases, there was a span of 5 bases. The length of the CDR3 is 12 residues. CDR3 DNA sequence: TGTGCCAGCAGTCGAGGCACCGGGGAGCTGTTTTTT. It specifies CASSRGTGELFF.

The CDR3 reads CASSWTGNTEAFF. CDR3 sequence (DNA): TGTGCCAGCAGTTGGACAGGGAACACTGAAGCTTTCTTT. The chain combines TRBV6-5 with TRBJ1-1, with TRBD1 matching 7 bases. V was pared by 4 bases and J by 1 base, with 0 bases of the junction left unmatched. This CDR3 contains 13 residues. Germline assignment: CDR1 MNHEY and CDR2 SVGAGI.

The V call is TRBV7-3, the J call TRBJ2-1; possibly TRBD2 for D (6 bases). Germline loops: CDR1 SGHTA, CDR2 FQGTGA. The V end lost 1 base, the J end lost 2 bases, and 9 bases lay between the germline ends. The CDR3 is 15 residues long. CDR3 nucleotide sequence: TGTGCCAGCAGCTTAAGGCGGGAAGCCTACAATGAGCAGTTCTTC. Translation: CASSLRREAYNEQFF.

The chain's CDR3 is CASSLLQGPTDTQYF. In nucleotides, the CDR3 is TGTGCCAGCAGCCTTTTACAGGGCCCCACAGATACGCAGTATTTT. The chain uses TRBV7-2 and TRBJ2-3, with D maybe TRBD1 (6 bases). The CDR3 sequence is 15 residues long. V was clipped by 5 bases and J by 2 bases, with 14 bases between them. From germline, CDR1 is SGHTA and CDR2 FQGNSA.

The chain carries TRBV6-4 and TRBJ2-1, with 8 bases identical to TRBD2. V was clipped by 0 bases and J by 9 bases; unmatched bases: 10. There are 16 residues in the CDR3. Germline CDR1 MRHNA, CDR2 SNTAGT. The CDR3 protein is CASSDSHRGGLGEQFF. CDR3 coding DNA: TGTGCCAGCAGTGACTCCCATCGGGGGGGCCTCGGTGAGCAGTTCTTC.

The chain carries TRBV7-2 and TRBJ2-7; tentatively, D is TRBD1 (5 bases). This CDR3 contains 14 residues. Trimming removed 4 bases from V and 4 bases from J, with 14 bases in between. CDR1 SGHTA and CDR2 FQGNSA come from the germline V gene. CDR3 nucleotides: TGTGCCAGCAGCTCCCGTGGGCAGGGTTACGAGCAGTACTTC. Its translation: CASSSRGQGYEQYF.

The V gene is TRBV30, the J gene TRBJ1-5, with D tentatively TRBD1 (5 bases). Germline CDR1 GTSNPN, CDR2 SVGIG (reference sequence). With 0 bases removed from V and 4 bases from J, the gap between germline ends came to 13 bases. The CDR3 loop spans 15 amino acids. The chain's CDR3 is CAWSVTGIFNQPQHF. The DNA of the CDR3 is TGTGCCTGGAGTGTAACAGGAATTTTTAATCAGCCCCAGCATTTT.

The gene calls are TRBV6-1 and TRBJ1-1; a possible D gene is TRBD1 (6 bases). V lost 1 base, J lost 0 bases, and 9 bases lay in between. The germline V gene has CDR1 MNHNS and CDR2 SASEGT. The CDR3 is 15 amino acids. This chain's CDR3 is CASSEEGGLNTEAFF. The CDR3 DNA is TGTGCCAGCAGTGAAGAAGGGGGTTTGAACACTGAAGCTTTCTTT.

This clone was observed a few times. This sequence joins TRBV5-1 and TRBJ2-3; 12 bases align to TRBD2. This CDR3 region has 18 residues. Trimming at V came to 0 bases and at J to 2 bases, leaving 7 bases not matched to a gene. Germline CDR1 is SGHRS and CDR2 is YFSETQ. CDR3 in DNA: TGCGCCAGCAGCTTGGTTTGGCTAGCGGGGGGGACCACAGATACGCAGTATTTT. Amino acid sequence: CASSLVWLAGGTTDTQYF.

This clone has a handful of counts. The chain joins TRBV12-3 or TRBV12-4 to TRBJ2-1, with D possibly TRBD2 on 6 matching bases. The ends were cut back, 3 bases at V and 9 bases at J, with 12 bases in the middle. CDR3 size: 13 residues. CDR3 protein: CASSFGGSSEQFF. The CDR3 DNA follows: TGTGCCAGCAGTTTCGGGGGATCCAGTGAGCAGTTCTTC.

V and J are TRBV5-1 and TRBJ1-6; 8 bases match TRBD1. CDR1 and CDR2 from the germline V gene are SGHRS and YFSETQ. V was pared by 4 bases and J by 12 bases, with 12 bases of the junction left unmatched. The CDR3 sequence is 15 residues long. The CDR3 nucleotides are TGCGCCAGCAGCAATGGGACAGGAAATTTCGTACCCCTCCACTTT. This translates into CASSNGTGNFVPLHF.

J is TRBJ2-7 and V is TRBV24-1; 11 bases match TRBD2. V shed 3 bases and J 3 bases; nucleotides not matched to a gene: 3. Germline V lookup: CDR1 KGHDR, CDR2 SFDVKD. The CDR3 has 15 residues. CDR3: CATSDPGTSGYEQYF. CDR3 nucleotide sequence: TGTGCCACCAGTGATCCCGGGACTAGCGGCTACGAGCAGTACTTC.